Following are 21 T cell receptor beta chains from one sample sequenced in a study of vaccination effects on CD4 cells after COVID-19. These receptors are not linked to any known antigen. Antigen-specific CD4+ T cells were expanded with viral peptide pools in the ViraFEST assay before sequencing. Culture proceeded for nine to ten days, and CD4+ T cells were then isolated. PCR showed that the person got SARS-CoV-2 infection at some point between March and December 2020. TCRdb's copy holds only in-frame clones and misses some; the assay was immunoSEQ multiplex PCR. The sample shows tens of thousands of clones, about four fifths of them seen only once. Material: CD4+ T cells from PBMCs cultured with a peptide pool, obtained before COVID-19 vaccination. These receptors came from a human donor who had a prior SARS-CoV-2 infection.

This clone was seen more than once but under ten times. This chain uses TRBV5-4 with TRBJ2-7; D perhaps matches TRBD2 (5 bases). V shed 5 bases and J shed 2 bases, with 11 bases lying between them. Germline assignment: CDR1 SGHNT and CDR2 YYREEE (reference sequence). There are 13 residues in the CDR3. CDR3 region: CASSIREAYEQYF. The CDR3 DNA sequence: TGTGCCAGCAGTATCCGGGAAGCCTACGAGCAGTACTTC.

This clone was observed a few times. This chain links TRBV18 with TRBJ2-5, with D tentatively TRBD2 (6 bases). Trimming took off 2 bases at V and 3 bases at J, with 13 bases between the two ends. The CDR3 has 15 amino acids. Germline V gives CDR1 KGHSH, CDR2 LQKENI. The CDR3 nucleotides are TGTGCCAGCTCACCATTCTCCGGCGGGAAAGAGACCCAGTACTTC. It codes for CASSPFSGGKETQYF.

The rearrangement links TRBV11-3 to TRBJ1-1; D ambiguous. The V end was cut by 3 bases, the J end by 3 bases, with 2 bases between. Germline-derived CDR1 and CDR2 are SGHNT and YENEEA. CDR3 length equals 11 residues. The CDR3 sequence: CASSFYTEAFF. The CDR3 coding sequence is TGTGCCAGCAGCTTTTACACTGAAGCTTTCTTT.

This clone has only one observation. The V gene is TRBV6-5, the J gene TRBJ2-7; TRBD2 aligns across 9 bases. CDR1 and CDR2 from the germline V gene are MNHEY and SVGAGI. The CDR3 sequence is 15 residues long. V dropped 0 bases and J dropped 2; count of bases not matched to a gene: 2. CDR3 residues: CASSYSSSGAYEQYF. CDR3 coding DNA: TGTGCCAGCAGTTACTCCTCTAGCGGGGCCTACGAGCAGTACTTC.

J is TRBJ1-4 and V is TRBV3-1 (or the pseudogene TRBV3-2); D is unresolved. V dropped 0 bases and J dropped 10 bases, with 15 bases sitting between them. Germline V gene sequence: CDR1 LGHDT, CDR2 YNNKEL (reference sequence). CDR3 length: 15 amino acids. CDR3 loop: CASSQDIDSVGKLFF. CDR3 coding DNA: TGTGCCAGCAGCCAAGATATTGATTCTGTCGGAAAACTGTTTTTT.

V usage is TRBV9 and J usage is TRBJ2-6; 9 bases are a match to TRBD2. Germline-derived CDR1 and CDR2 are SGDLS and YYNGEE. The CDR3 has 18 amino acids. J lost 0 bases, V lost 3 bases, and 7 bases had no gene match. DNA of the CDR3: TGTGCCAGCAGCGCACCTAGCGGGACGTACTCTGGGGCCAACGTCCTGACTTTC. Translation gives CASSAPSGTYSGANVLTF.

Only one count was recorded for this clone. The chain joins TRBV4-1 to TRBJ1-1; D not resolved. Germline values: CDR1 MGHRA, CDR2 YSYEKL. The CDR3 extends over 16 amino acids. The V and J ends lost 2 bases and 3 bases respectively, with 16 bases between them. CDR3 protein: CASSQSAAGGDTEAFF. DNA of the CDR3: TGCGCCAGCAGCCAAAGTGCGGCCGGCGGGGACACTGAAGCTTTCTTT.

The chain uses TRBV30 and TRBJ2-7; TRBD1 or TRBD2 may be the D gene (6 bases each). CDR3 size: 12 residues. Germline CDR1 reads GTSNPN; CDR2 reads SVGIG (reference sequence). With 5 bases removed from V and 6 bases from J, the gap between germline ends came to 14 bases. The CDR3 sequence is CAWLQKGGEQYF. The DNA of the CDR3 is TGTGCCTGGCTCCAAAAGGGGGGCGAGCAGTACTTC. Combining the CDR3 with reference TRBV30 and TRBJ2-7 gives the whole variable domain SQTIHQWPATLVQPVGSPLSLECTVEGTSNPNLYWYRQAAGRGLQLLFYSVGIGQISSEVPQNLSASRPQDRQFILSSKKLLLSDSGFYLCAWLQKGGEQYFGPGTRLTVT.

The V and J genes are TRBV29-1 and TRBJ2-1, with D uncertain. V dropped 3 bases and J dropped 0 bases, with 9 bases sitting between them. The CDR3 totals 14 residues. Germline CDR1 and CDR2: SQVTM and ANQGSEA. The CDR3 loop reads CSVELPSSYNEQFF. CDR3 nucleotides: TGCAGCGTTGAGCTACCATCCTCCTACAATGAGCAGTTCTTC.

The J gene is TRBJ1-3, the V gene TRBV11-2; D may be TRBD1 (6 bases). The CDR3 totals 14 residues. V shed 4 bases and J shed 9 bases, with 16 bases lying between them. Germline CDR1 SGHAT, CDR2 FQNNGV. CDR3 nucleotide sequence: TGTGCCAGCAGCTCCTCCTCCGGGGGGCCCACCATATATTTT. This encodes CASSSSSGGPTIYF.

V usage is TRBV3-1 (or the pseudogene TRBV3-2) and J usage is TRBJ1-1, with D perhaps TRBD1 (6 bases). V shed 4 bases and J shed 8 bases, with 20 bases lying between them. Germline V lookup: CDR1 LGHDT, CDR2 YNNKEL (reference sequence). CDR3 length equals 15 residues. The CDR3 nucleotides are TGTGCCAGCAGCCGGACGGGGGGGGGCGGATCAGAAGCTTTCTTT. The encoded protein is CASSRTGGGGSEAFF.

This chain uses TRBV9 with TRBJ1-3; D is undetermined. The CDR3 covers 16 residues. V gave up 3 bases and J gave up 0 bases, with 13 bases separating them. Germline V lookup: CDR1 SGDLS, CDR2 YYNGEE. The CDR3 protein is CASSAGPTNSGNTIYF. In nucleotides, the CDR3 is TGTGCCAGCAGCGCCGGGCCTACTAACTCTGGAAACACCATATATTTT.

The rearrangement links TRBV7-3 to TRBJ2-2, with 7 bases identical to TRBD2. CDR3 size: 13 residues. Germline V gives CDR1 SGHTA, CDR2 FQGTGA. With V trimmed by 5 bases and J by 6 bases, 3 bases remained unmatched. In DNA form, the CDR3 reads TGTGCCAGCAGCCCCGGACTAGCCGGGGAGCTGTTTTTT. Translation gives CASSPGLAGELFF.

The rearrangement links TRBV3-1 (or the pseudogene TRBV3-2) to TRBJ2-5; D is perhaps TRBD1 (5 bases). The germline V and J ends were trimmed by 4 bases and 4 bases, with 16 bases remaining between them. Germline CDR1 reads LGHDT; CDR2 reads YNNKEL (reference sequence). This CDR3 contains 15 residues. The CDR3 region is CASSPLAGIVETQYF. The CDR3 DNA sequence: TGTGCCAGCAGCCCCTTGGCAGGGATTGTAGAGACCCAGTACTTC.

The rearrangement uses TRBV5-4 and TRBJ1-4, with D possibly TRBD1 on 6 matching bases. Trimming shortened V by 2 bases and J by 0 bases, and 14 bases separated the two germline ends. From germline, CDR1 is SGHNT and CDR2 YYREEE (reference sequence). The CDR3 loop spans 17 amino acids. For the CDR3, the DNA is TGTGCCAGCAGCTTAAACAGGAAGGGGGCAACTAATGAAAAACTGTTTTTT. Amino acids: CASSLNRKGATNEKLFF.

This clone was seen a few times. The chain is built from TRBV7-3 and TRBJ2-1, with a possible D match to TRBD1 (5 bases). V lost 3 bases and J 9 bases, leaving 12 bases between the germline ends. CDR3 length equals 13 residues. In germline, CDR1 is SGHTA, CDR2 FQGTGA. DNA of the CDR3: TGTGCCAGCAGCTTCCTAGGGGCATCTGAGCAGTTCTTC. Its protein product is CASSFLGASEQFF. The whole variable domain, filled in from reference TRBV7-3 and TRBJ2-1, reads GAGVSQTPSNKVTEKGKYVELRCDPISGHTALYWYRQSLGQGPEFLIYFQGTGAADDSGLPNDRFFAVRPEGSVSTLKIQRTERGDSAVYLCASSFLGASEQFFGPGTRLTVL.

The genes are TRBV2 and TRBJ2-5; D may correspond to TRBD1 or TRBD2 (5 bases each). V lost 2 bases to trimming and J lost 5 bases, with 21 bases between them. The CDR3 is 17 residues long. Germline CDR1 reads SNHLY; CDR2 reads FYNNEI. The CDR3 nucleotides read TGTGCCAGCAGTGAATCGGGGCCATTCCTTTTGTCGGAGACCCAGTACTTC. Residues: CASSESGPFLLSETQYF.

This chain connects TRBV28 to TRBJ1-3; TRBD1 aligns across 7 bases. V shed 4 bases and J 3 bases; nucleotides not matched to a gene: 9. The CDR3 runs 16 residues. The V gene's germline CDR1 is MDHEN and CDR2 SYDVKM. CDR3 loop: CASSSITGVIGNTIYF. CDR3 sequence (DNA): TGTGCCAGCAGTTCTATCACAGGGGTTATTGGAAACACCATATATTTT.

V is TRBV5-4 and J is TRBJ2-7, with D unresolved. The CDR3 length is 13 residues. V was trimmed by 3 bases and J by 4 bases, leaving 11 bases between them. Germline V lookup: CDR1 SGHNT, CDR2 YYREEE (reference sequence). CDR3 nucleotide sequence: TGTGCCAGCAGCTGGGATCTCAGTTACGAGCAGTACTTC. It specifies CASSWDLSYEQYF.

V and J are TRBV6-6 and TRBJ1-6; TRBD1 matches at 7 bases. From germline, CDR1 is MNHNY and CDR2 SVGAGI (reference sequence). The CDR3 has 15 residues. After removal of 2 bases from V and 7 bases from J, the junction contained 5 bases not matched to a gene. CDR3 sequence reads: CASSYGTGVNSPLHF. CDR3 in DNA: TGTGCCAGCAGTTACGGTACAGGGGTAAATTCACCCCTCCACTTT.

The rearrangement joins TRBV7-8 to TRBJ2-5; D gene ambiguous. Germline CDR1 and CDR2: SGHVS and FQNEAQ. This CDR3 is built from 13 residues. V was trimmed by 4 bases and J by 5 bases, leaving 11 bases between them. CDR3 nucleotide sequence: TGTGCCAGCAGCTCCTCGAGGTTGGAGACCCAGTACTTC. This translates into CASSSSRLETQYF.